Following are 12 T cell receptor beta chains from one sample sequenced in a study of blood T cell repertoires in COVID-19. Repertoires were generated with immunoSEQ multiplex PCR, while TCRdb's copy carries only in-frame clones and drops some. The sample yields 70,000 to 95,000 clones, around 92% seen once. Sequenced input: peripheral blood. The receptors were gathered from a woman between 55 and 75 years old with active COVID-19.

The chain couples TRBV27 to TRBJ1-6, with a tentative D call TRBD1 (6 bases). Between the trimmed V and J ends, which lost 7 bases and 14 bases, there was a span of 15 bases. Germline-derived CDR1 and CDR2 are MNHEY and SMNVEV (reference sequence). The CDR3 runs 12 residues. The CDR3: CASTAAGATLHF. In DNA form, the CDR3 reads TGTGCCAGCACCGCAGCGGGGGCGACCCTCCACTTT.

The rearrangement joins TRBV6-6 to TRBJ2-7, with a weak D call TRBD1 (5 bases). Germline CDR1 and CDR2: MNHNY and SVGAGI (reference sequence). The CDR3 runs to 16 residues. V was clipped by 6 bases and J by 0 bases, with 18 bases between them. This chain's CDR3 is CASRRTMTESSYEQYF. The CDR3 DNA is TGTGCCAGCAGACGTACGATGACAGAGAGCTCCTACGAGCAGTACTTC.

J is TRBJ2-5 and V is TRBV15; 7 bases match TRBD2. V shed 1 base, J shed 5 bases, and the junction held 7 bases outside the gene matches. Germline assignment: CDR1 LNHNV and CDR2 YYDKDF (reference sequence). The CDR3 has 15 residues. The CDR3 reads CATSRAPGGRETQYF. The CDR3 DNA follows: TGTGCCACCAGCAGAGCCCCCGGGGGGAGGGAGACCCAGTACTTC.

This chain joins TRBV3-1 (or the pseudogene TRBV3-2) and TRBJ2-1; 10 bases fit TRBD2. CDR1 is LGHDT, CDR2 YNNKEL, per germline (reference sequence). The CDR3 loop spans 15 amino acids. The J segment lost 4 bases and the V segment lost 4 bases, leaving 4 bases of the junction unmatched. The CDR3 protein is CASSLLAGIYNEQFF. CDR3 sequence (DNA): TGTGCCAGCAGCCTACTAGCGGGGATTTACAATGAGCAGTTCTTC.

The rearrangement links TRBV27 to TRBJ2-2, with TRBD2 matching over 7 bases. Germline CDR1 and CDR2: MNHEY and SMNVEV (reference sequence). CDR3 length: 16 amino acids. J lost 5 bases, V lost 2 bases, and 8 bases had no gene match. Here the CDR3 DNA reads TGTGCCAGCAGTTTACGAGCTAGCGGAGTAACCGGGGAGCTGTTTTTT. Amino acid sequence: CASSLRASGVTGELFF.

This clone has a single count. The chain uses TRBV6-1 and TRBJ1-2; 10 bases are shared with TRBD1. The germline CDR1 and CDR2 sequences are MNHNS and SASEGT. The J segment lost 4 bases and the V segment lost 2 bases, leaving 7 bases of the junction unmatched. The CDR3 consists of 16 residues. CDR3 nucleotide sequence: TGTGCCAGCAGTGAATTACGACAGGGGGCGATCTATGGCTACACCTTC. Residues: CASSELRQGAIYGYTF.

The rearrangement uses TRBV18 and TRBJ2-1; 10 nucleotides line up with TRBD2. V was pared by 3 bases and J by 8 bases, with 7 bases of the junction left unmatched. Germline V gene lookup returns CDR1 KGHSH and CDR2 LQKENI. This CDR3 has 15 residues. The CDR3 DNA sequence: TGTGCCAGCTCACCCCTAGCGGGAGTGATGGATGAGCAGTTCTTC. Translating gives CASSPLAGVMDEQFF.

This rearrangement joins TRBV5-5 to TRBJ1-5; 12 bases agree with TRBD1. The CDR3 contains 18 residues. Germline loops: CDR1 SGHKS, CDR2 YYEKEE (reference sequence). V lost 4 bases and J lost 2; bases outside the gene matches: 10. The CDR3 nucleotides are TGTGCCAGCAGCGAAGGGACAGGGGGCCCAGGGCGCAATCAGCCCCAGCATTTT. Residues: CASSEGTGGPGRNQPQHF.

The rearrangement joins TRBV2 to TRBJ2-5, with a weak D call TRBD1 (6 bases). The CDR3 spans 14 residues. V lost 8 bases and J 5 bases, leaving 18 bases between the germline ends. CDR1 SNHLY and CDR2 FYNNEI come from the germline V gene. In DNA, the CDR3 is TGTGCCAGCGGGTCACAGGGATACGTGGAGACCCAGTACTTC. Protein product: CASGSQGYVETQYF.

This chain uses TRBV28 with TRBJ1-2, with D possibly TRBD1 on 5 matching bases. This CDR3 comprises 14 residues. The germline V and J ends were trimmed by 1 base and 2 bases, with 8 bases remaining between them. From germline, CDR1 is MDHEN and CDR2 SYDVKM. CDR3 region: CASSLYDRNYGYTF. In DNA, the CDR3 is TGTGCCAGCAGTTTATACGACAGAAACTATGGCTACACCTTC.

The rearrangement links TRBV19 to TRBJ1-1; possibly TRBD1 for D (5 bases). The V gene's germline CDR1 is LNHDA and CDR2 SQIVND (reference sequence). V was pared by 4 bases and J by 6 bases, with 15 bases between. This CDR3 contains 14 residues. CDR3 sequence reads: CASSTWVPGAEAFF. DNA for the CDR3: TGTGCCAGTAGTACTTGGGTCCCGGGGGCTGAAGCTTTCTTT.

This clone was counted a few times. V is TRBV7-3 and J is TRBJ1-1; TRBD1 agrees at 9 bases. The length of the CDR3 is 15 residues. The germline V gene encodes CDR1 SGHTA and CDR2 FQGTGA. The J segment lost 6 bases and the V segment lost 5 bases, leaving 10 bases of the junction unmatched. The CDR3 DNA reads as TGTGCCAGCAGCCCCACGACAGGGGGGACGGCTGAAGCTTTCTTT. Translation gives CASSPTTGGTAEAFF.